The next 14 T cell receptor beta chains were all read from a single sample in a study of blood T cell repertoires in COVID-19. TCRdb's copy holds only in-frame clones and misses some; the assay was immunoSEQ multiplex PCR. This sample yields some 270,000 clones, of which about 90% are seen a single time; about 2% belongs to the top ten. The sample comprised PBMCs or T cells enriched from blood (not recorded which). The source is a woman aged 60-75 years who had recovered from COVID-19.

V is TRBV10-3 and J is TRBJ2-2; D gene uncertain. V lost 6 bases, J lost 4 bases, and 6 bases lay in between. The CDR3 sequence is 12 residues long. The germline gives CDR1 ENHRY, CDR2 SYGVKD. In nucleotides, the CDR3 is TGTGCCATCAGCCTTAGCACCGGGGAGCTGTTTTTT. Protein: CAISLSTGELFF.

This CDR3 is CASSFESSYNEQFF. CDR3 sequence (DNA): TGCGCCAGCAGCTTCGAGAGCTCCTACAATGAGCAGTTCTTC. The V and J genes are TRBV5-1 and TRBJ2-1; D unclear. V was pared by 2 bases and J by 0 bases, with 6 bases between. This CDR3 has 14 residues. Germline CDR1 is SGHRS and CDR2 is YFSETQ.

This clone was counted a single time. This chain connects TRBV27 to TRBJ2-2; perhaps TRBD2 as D (5 bases). Germline lookup yields CDR1 MNHEY and CDR2 SMNVEV (reference sequence). Between the trimmed V and J ends, which lost 7 bases and 1 base, there was a span of 10 bases. CDR3 length equals 14 residues. The CDR3, as DNA: TGTGCCAGCACTTCTAGCAGGAACACCGGGGAGCTGTTTTTT. Its protein product is CASTSSRNTGELFF.

The chain joins TRBV18 to TRBJ2-1; D might be TRBD1 (8 bases). Germline CDR1 and CDR2: KGHSH and LQKENI. The CDR3 covers 13 residues. Deletions cut 7 bases from V and 10 bases from J, with 17 bases between. CDR3 in DNA: TGTGCCAGCTACAGGGGGAGGGACGAGGAGCAGTTCTTC. Translating it yields CASYRGRDEEQFF.

This chain uses TRBV10-2 with TRBJ2-3; 7 positions agree with TRBD1. Per germline, CDR1 WSHSY and CDR2 SAAADI. CDR3 length equals 11 residues. V shed 10 bases, J shed 12 bases, and the junction held 10 bases outside the gene matches. The CDR3 loop reads CATSTGLLQYF. DNA of the CDR3: TGCGCCACGTCGACAGGGTTGCTTCAGTATTTT.

CDR3: CATSVGGAPNTGELFF. CDR3 DNA: TGTGCCACCAGTGTTGGCGGGGCGCCTAACACCGGGGAGCTGTTTTTT. This rearrangement joins TRBV24-1 to TRBJ2-2; TRBD2 might be the D (6 bases). In germline, CDR1 is KGHDR, CDR2 SFDVKD. Trimming removed 5 bases at V and 2 bases at J, with 14 bases between. There are 16 residues in the CDR3.

The chain couples TRBV27 to TRBJ2-7; D uncertain. The V end lost 4 bases, the J end lost 0 bases, and 7 bases lay between the germline ends. Germline values: CDR1 MNHEY, CDR2 SMNVEV (reference sequence). The CDR3 is 13 amino acids. The CDR3 nucleotides are TGTGCCAGCAGTTGGGCCAGCTCCTACGAGCAGTACTTC. This codes for CASSWASSYEQYF.

The V gene is TRBV6-5, the J gene TRBJ1-4, with 9 bases fitting TRBD1. V lost 0 bases and J lost 4; bases outside the gene matches: 3. The CDR3 has 16 amino acids. Germline V gene sequence: CDR1 MNHEY, CDR2 SVGAGI. The CDR3 sequence is CASSYSPGQGNEKLFF. Written as DNA, the CDR3 is TGTGCCAGCAGTTACTCCCCGGGACAGGGTAATGAAAAACTGTTTTTT.

This clone was counted many times. The rearrangement joins TRBV4-1 to TRBJ1-5; 7 bases match TRBD1. Unmatched junction bases numbered 3, after V lost 0 bases and J lost 4 bases. In germline, CDR1 is MGHRA, CDR2 YSYEKL. The CDR3 sequence is 15 residues long. The CDR3 DNA reads TGCGCCAGCAGCCAAGATTCGACAGGGAATCAGCCCCAGCATTTT. It translates to CASSQDSTGNQPQHF.

The rearrangement uses TRBV2 and TRBJ1-2; 7 positions agree with TRBD1. This CDR3 contains 15 residues. With 1 base clipped from V and 1 base from J, the junction kept 3 bases outside the gene matches. Germline V gives CDR1 SNHLY, CDR2 FYNNEI. CDR3 DNA sequence: TGTGCCAGCAGTGAAGGGGGACAGCGTAACTATGGCTACACCTTC. Translating it yields CASSEGGQRNYGYTF.

The chain is built from TRBV28 and TRBJ2-7; 10 nucleotides align to TRBD2. This CDR3 is 17 amino acids long. Germline V lookup: CDR1 MDHEN, CDR2 SYDVKM. V was clipped by 8 bases and J by 0 bases; unmatched bases: 13. The CDR3 here is CASGYPGLAISSYEQYF. Here the CDR3 DNA reads TGTGCCAGCGGCTACCCGGGACTAGCGATATCCTCCTACGAGCAGTACTTC.

The chain couples TRBV7-8 to TRBJ1-3; D is ambiguous. Trimming removed 1 base at V and 0 bases at J, with 4 bases between. Germline V CDR1 and CDR2: SGHVS, FQNEAQ. The CDR3 has 14 amino acids. CDR3 nucleotides: TGTGCCAGCAGCTTAGGACACTCTGGAAACACCATATATTTT. It codes for CASSLGHSGNTIYF.

The V and J genes are TRBV7-8 and TRBJ2-7, with 9 bases fitting TRBD1. CDR3 length: 15 amino acids. Germline values: CDR1 SGHVS, CDR2 FQNEAQ. V was pared by 1 base and J by 6 bases, with 7 bases of the junction left unmatched. The CDR3 bases are TGTGCCAGCAGCTTAGTAGGGACAGGGTATGGCGAGCAGTACTTC. As protein: CASSLVGTGYGEQYF. Using reference TRBV7-8 and TRBJ2-7 for the parts outside the CDR3, the full variable domain is GAGVSQSPRYKVAKRGQDVALRCDPISGHVSLFWYQQALGQGPEFLTYFQNEAQLDKSGLPSDRFFAERPEGSVSTLKIQRTQQEDSAVYLCASSLVGTGYGEQYFGPGTRLTVT.

The chain combines TRBV28 with TRBJ1-3; D remains unclear. CDR1 and CDR2 (germline): MDHEN, SYDVKM. The CDR3 sequence is 17 residues long. Trimming took off 5 bases at V and 0 bases at J, with 17 bases between the two ends. The CDR3 sequence: CASSPPGGLRSGNTIYF. Written as DNA, the CDR3 is TGTGCCAGCAGTCCCCCGGGAGGACTGCGCTCTGGAAACACCATATATTTT.